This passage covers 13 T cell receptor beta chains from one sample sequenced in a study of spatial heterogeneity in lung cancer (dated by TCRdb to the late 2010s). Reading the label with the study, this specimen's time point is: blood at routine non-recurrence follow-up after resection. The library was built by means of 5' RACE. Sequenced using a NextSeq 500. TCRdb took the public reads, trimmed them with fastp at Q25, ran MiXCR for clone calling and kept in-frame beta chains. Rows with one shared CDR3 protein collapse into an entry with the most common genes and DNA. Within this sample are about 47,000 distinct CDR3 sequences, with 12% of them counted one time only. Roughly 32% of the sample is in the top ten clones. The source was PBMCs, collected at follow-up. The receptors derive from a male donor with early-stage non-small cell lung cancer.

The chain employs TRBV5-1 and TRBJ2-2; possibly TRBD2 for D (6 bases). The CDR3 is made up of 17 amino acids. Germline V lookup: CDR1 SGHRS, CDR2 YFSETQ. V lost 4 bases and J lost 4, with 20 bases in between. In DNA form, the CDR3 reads TGCGCCAGCAGCCCGCTAGGAGGGAGTAGCCTCACCGGGGAGCTGTTTTTT. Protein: CASSPLGGSSLTGELFF.

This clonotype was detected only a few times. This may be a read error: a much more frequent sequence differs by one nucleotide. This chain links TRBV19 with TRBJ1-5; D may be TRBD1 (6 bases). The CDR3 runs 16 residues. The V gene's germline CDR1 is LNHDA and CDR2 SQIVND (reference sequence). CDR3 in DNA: TGTGCCAGTAGCTTCCAGGGGACCTTTAGCAATCAGTCCCAGCATTTT. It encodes CASSFQGTFSNQSQHF.

The CDR3 region is CASSSPSGGAGGELFF. As DNA, the CDR3 is TGTGCCAGCAGCTCACCTAGCGGGGGGGCTGGCGGGGAGCTGTTTTTT. This chain links TRBV7-2 with TRBJ2-2, with 12 bases fitting TRBD2. Germline V CDR1 and CDR2: SGHTA, FQGNSA. Germline trimming cut 4 bases from V and 7 bases from J; bases unmatched to any gene: 7. The CDR3 has 16 residues.

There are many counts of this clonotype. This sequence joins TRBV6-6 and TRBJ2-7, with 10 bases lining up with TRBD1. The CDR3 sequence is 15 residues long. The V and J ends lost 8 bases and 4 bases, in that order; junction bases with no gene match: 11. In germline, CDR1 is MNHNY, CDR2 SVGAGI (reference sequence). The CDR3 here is CASVDTGTGVYEQYF. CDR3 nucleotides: TGTGCCAGCGTAGACACCGGGACAGGGGTTTACGAGCAGTACTTC.

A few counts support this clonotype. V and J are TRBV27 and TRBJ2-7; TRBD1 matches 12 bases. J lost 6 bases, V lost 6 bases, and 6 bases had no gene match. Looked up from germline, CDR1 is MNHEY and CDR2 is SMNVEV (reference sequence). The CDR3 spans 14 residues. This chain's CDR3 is CASRSGQGAVEQYF. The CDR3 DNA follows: TGTGCCAGCAGATCGGGACAGGGGGCTGTCGAGCAGTACTTC.

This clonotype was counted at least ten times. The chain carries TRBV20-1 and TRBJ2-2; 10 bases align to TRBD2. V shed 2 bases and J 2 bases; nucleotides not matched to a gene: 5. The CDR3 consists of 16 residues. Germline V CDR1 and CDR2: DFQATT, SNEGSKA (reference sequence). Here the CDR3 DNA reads TGCAGTGCTAGATCGCTAGCGGGAGTAAACACCGGGGAGCTGTTTTTT. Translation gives CSARSLAGVNTGELFF.

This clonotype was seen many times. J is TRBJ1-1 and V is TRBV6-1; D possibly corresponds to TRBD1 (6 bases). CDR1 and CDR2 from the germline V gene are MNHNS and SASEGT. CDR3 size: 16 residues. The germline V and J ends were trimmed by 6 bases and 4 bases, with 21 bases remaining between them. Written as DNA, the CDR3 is TGTGCCAGCAGGGGGGAAGGACTGGCCAGGGGCACTGAAGCTTTCTTT. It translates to CASRGEGLARGTEAFF.

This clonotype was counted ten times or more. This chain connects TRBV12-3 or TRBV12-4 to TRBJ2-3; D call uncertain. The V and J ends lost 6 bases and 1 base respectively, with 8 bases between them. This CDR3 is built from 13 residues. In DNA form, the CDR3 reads TGTGCCAGCAGCCGAACAGGCACAGATACGCAGTATTTT. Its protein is CASSRTGTDTQYF.

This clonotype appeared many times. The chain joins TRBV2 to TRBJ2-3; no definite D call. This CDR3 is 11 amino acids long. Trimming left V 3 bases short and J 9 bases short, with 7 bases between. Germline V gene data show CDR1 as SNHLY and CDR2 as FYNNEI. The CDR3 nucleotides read TGTGCCAGCAGTGATGAGGAGACGCAGTATTTT. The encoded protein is CASSDEETQYF.

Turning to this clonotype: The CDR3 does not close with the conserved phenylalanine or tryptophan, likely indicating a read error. CDR3 nucleotides: TGTGCCAGCAGTGAAGTAAGAGGAGAAGAGACCCAGTACCTC. As protein: CASSEVRGEETQYL. V and J are TRBV2 and TRBJ2-5; D unclear. Germline V gene data show CDR1 as SNHLY and CDR2 as FYNNEI. V lost 1 base to trimming and J lost 3 bases, with 9 bases between them. The CDR3 runs to 14 residues.

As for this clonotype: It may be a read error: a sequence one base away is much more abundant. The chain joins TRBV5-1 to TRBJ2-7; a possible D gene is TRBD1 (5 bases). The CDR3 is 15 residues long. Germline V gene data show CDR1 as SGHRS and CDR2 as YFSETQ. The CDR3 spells CVSSLLGGHLYEQYF. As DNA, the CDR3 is TGCGTCAGCAGCTTGCTCGGCGGACACCTCTACGAGCAGTACTTC.

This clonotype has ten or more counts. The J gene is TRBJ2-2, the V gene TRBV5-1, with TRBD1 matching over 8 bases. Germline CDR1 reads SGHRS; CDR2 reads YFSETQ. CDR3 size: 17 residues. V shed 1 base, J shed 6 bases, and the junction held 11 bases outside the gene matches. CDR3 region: CASSLNTRTGLPGELFF. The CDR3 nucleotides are TGCGCCAGCAGCTTGAACACCCGGACAGGGCTTCCCGGGGAGCTGTTTTTT.

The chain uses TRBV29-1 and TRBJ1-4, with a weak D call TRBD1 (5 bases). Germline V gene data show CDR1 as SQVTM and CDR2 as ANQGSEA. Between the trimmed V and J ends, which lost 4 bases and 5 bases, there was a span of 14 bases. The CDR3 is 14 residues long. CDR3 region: CSVADRAGNEKLFF. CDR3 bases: TGCAGCGTTGCTGATAGGGCAGGGAATGAAAAACTGTTTTTT.